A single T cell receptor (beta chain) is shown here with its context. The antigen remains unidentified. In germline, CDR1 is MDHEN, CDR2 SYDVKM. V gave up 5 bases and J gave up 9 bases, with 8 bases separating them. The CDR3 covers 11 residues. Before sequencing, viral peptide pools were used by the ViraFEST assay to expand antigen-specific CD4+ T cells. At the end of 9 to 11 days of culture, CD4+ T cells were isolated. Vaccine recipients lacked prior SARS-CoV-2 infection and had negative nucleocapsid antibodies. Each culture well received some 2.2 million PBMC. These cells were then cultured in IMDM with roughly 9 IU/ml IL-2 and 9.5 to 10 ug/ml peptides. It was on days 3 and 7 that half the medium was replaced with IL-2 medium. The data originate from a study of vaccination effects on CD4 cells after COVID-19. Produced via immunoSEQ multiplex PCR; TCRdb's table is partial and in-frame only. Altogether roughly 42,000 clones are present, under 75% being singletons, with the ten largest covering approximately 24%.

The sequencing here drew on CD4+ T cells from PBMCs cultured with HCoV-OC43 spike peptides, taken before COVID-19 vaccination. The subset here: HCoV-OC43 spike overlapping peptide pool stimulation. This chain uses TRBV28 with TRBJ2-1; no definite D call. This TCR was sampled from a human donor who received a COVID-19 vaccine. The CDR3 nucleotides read TGTGCCAGCAGTCCCCTCGGTGAGCAGTTCTTC. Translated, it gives CASSPLGEQFF.